A selection of T cell receptor beta chains follows, all from one sample in a study of vaccination effects on CD4 cells after COVID-19. Generated by immunoSEQ multiplex PCR, the TCRdb table keeps only in-frame clones and is missing some. The profile shows 30,000 or so clones, around three fifths of them singletons. No antigen is known for these receptors. The sequenced sample was CD4+ T cells from PBMCs cultured without peptide, obtained before COVID-19 vaccination. Receptors originate from a human donor who received a COVID-19 vaccine. Both conserved end residues are part of each CDR3. Each record gives: V gene, D gene, J gene, clone size, CDR3 DNA, CDR3 protein. The D gene is left open where the match is weak. Only part of the rows carry a size: once, few, many, or a class if the clone is expanded.

>TRBV11-3|.|TRBJ2-1|few
TGTGCCAGCAGCTTAGAAGCAAGCTCCTACAATGAGCAGTTCTTC
CASSLEASSYNEQFF
>TRBV6-5|.|TRBJ2-1|.
TGTGCCAGCAGTAGGGACTTGTCCCGCTTCAATGAGCAGTTCTTC
CASSRDLSRFNEQFF
>TRBV14|.|TRBJ1-2|few
TGTGCCAGCCCCAGTAAGATCTATGGCTACACCTTC
CASPSKIYGYTF
>TRBV3-1/TRBV3-2|TRBD1|TRBJ2-1|.
TGTGCCAGCAGCCAAACCGACAGGGTTTTCAATGAGCAGTTCTTC
CASSQTDRVFNEQFF
>TRBV5-1|.|TRBJ1-1|.
TGCGCCAGCAGCTTAGGACAACCCGGGACTGAAGCTTTCTTT
CASSLGQPGTEAFF
>TRBV5-4|.|TRBJ1-2|.
TGTGCCAGCAGCCTAGACTCGGACAGAACCAACTATGGCTACACCTTC
CASSLDSDRTNYGYTF
>TRBV18|.|TRBJ1-1|few
TGTGCCAGCTCACCATCGACCGGGCACACTGAAGCTTTCTTT
CASSPSTGHTEAFF
>TRBV10-3|TRBD2|TRBJ2-1|.
TGTGCCATCAGCGGACTAGCGGGAGGGGTTTGGGGCAATGAGCAGTTCTTC
CAISGLAGGVWGNEQFF
>TRBV11-2|TRBD1|TRBJ1-3|.
TGTGCCAGCAGCTTAGACCTTCCGGGACAGGGTTTCTCTGGAAACACCATATATTTT
CASSLDLPGQGFSGNTIYF
>TRBV21-1|.|TRBJ1-1|few
TGTGCCAGCAGCGTACAGGGACCAACTGAAGCTTTCTTT
CASSVQGPTEAFF
>TRBV5-1|.|TRBJ1-1|.
TGCGCCAGCAGCCAATACGGTCTCACTGAAGCTTTCTTT
CASSQYGLTEAFF
>TRBV18|.|TRBJ2-7|.
TGTGCCAGCTCACCCTGGGGGCGGAACGAGCAGTACTTC
CASSPWGRNEQYF
>TRBV2|.|TRBJ1-1|few
TGTGCCAGCAGTTCTTTGGAGAACACTGAAGCTTTCTTT
CASSSLENTEAFF
>TRBV5-1|TRBD1|TRBJ1-3|few
TGCGCCAGCAGCTCTGGTGGGACAGGGGGCGGAAACACCATATATTTT
CASSSGGTGGGNTIYF
>TRBV19|TRBD1|TRBJ1-2|.
TGTGCCAGTAGTGGCGGGACAGAGATTAACTATGGCTACACCTTC
CASSGGTEINYGYTF
>TRBV30|.|TRBJ2-3|.
TGTGCCTGGGGACTATTCACAGATACGCAGTATTTT
CAWGLFTDTQYF
>TRBV5-5|TRBD1|TRBJ2-7|.
TGTGCCAGCAGCTTGGCCGGACAGGGCTCCTACGAGCAGTACTTC
CASSLAGQGSYEQYF
>TRBV11-2|TRBD2|TRBJ2-7|.
TGTGCCAGCAGCTTAGGACTAGCGGGATCCTACGAGCAGTACTTC
CASSLGLAGSYEQYF
>TRBV4-1|TRBD1|TRBJ2-1|few
TGCGCCAGCAGCCAGACCGACAGGGTCGTTTTGAATGAGCAGTTCTTC
CASSQTDRVVLNEQFF
>TRBV6-4|.|TRBJ2-1|.
TGTGCCAGCAGTGCGGGGGCCCACAATGAGCAGTTCTTC
CASSAGAHNEQFF
>TRBV27|.|TRBJ1-1|few
TGTGCCAGCAGTGACTACAGGGCAATGAACACTGAAGCTTTCTTT
CASSDYRAMNTEAFF
>TRBV19|.|TRBJ2-7|.
TGTGCCAGTAGTATAGGGTGGGTGAACGAGCAGTACTTC
CASSIGWVNEQYF
>TRBV3-1/TRBV3-2|.|TRBJ2-4|.
TGTGCCAGCAGCCACTCCGGGGGAACTGTCAAAAACATTCAGTACTTC
CASSHSGGTVKNIQYF
>TRBV6-4|.|TRBJ1-2|.
TGTGCCAGCAAGTCCGCCGGGATTGGCGGCTACACCTTC
CASKSAGIGGYTF
>TRBV7-2|.|TRBJ2-7|.
TGTGCCAGCAGCCCCAGGATCCTTGGGACCTACGAGCAGTACTTC
CASSPRILGTYEQYF